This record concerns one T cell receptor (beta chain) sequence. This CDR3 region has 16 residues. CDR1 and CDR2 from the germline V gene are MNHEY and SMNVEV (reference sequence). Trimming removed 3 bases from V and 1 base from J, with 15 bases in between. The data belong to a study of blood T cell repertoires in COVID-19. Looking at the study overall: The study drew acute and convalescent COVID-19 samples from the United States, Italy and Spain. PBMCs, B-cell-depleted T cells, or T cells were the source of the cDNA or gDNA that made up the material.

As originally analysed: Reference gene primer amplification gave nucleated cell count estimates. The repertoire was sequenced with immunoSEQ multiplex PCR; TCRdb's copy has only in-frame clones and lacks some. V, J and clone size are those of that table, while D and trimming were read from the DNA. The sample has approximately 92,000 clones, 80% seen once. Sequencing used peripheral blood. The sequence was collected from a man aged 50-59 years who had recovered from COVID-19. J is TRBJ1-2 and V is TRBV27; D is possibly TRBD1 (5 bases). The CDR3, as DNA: TGTGCCAGCAGTTTTAGCCCAACAAGGGGTAACTATGGCTACACCTTC. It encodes CASSFSPTRGNYGYTF.